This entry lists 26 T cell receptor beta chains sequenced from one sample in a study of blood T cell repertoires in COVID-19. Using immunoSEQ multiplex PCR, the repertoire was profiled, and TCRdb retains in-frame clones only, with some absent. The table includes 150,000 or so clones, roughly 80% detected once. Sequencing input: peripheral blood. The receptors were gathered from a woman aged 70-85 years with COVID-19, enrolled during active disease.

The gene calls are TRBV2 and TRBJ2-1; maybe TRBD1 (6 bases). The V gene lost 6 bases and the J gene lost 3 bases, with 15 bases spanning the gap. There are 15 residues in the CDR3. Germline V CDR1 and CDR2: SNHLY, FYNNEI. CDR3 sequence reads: CASRPFGTLYNEQFF. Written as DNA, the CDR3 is TGTGCCAGCAGACCATTCGGGACACTCTACAATGAGCAGTTCTTC.

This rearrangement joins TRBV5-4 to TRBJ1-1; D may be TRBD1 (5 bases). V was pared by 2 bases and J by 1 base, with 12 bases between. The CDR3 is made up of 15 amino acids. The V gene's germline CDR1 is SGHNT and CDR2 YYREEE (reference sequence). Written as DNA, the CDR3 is TGTGCCAGCAGCTTTGGACACCATCAGAACACTGAAGCTTTCTTT. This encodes CASSFGHHQNTEAFF. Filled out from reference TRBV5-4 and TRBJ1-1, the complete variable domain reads ETGVTQSPTHLIKTRGQQVTLRCSSQSGHNTVSWYQQALGQGPQFIFQYYREEENGRGNFPPRFSGLQFPNYSSELNVNALELDDSALYLCASSFGHHQNTEAFFGQGTRLTVV.

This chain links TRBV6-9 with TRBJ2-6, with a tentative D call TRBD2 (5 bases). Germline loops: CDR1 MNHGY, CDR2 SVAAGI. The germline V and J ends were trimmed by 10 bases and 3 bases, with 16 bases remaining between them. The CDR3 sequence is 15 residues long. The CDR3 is CAIPRPGVGANVLTF. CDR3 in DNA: TGTGCCATCCCCCGCCCCGGGGTTGGGGCCAACGTCCTGACTTTC.

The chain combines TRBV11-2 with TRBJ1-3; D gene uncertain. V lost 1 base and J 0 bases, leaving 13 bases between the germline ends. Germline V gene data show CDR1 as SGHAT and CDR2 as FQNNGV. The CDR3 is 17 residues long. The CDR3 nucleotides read TGTGCCAGCAGCTTAGTATCAGGTGGGAGCTCTGGAAACACCATATATTTT. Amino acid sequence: CASSLVSGGSSGNTIYF.

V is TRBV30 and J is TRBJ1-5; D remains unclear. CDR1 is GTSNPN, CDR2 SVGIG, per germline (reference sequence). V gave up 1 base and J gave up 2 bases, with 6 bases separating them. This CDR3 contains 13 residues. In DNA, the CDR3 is TGTGCCTGGAGTGCAGAGGGCAATCAGCCCCAGCATTTT. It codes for CAWSAEGNQPQHF.

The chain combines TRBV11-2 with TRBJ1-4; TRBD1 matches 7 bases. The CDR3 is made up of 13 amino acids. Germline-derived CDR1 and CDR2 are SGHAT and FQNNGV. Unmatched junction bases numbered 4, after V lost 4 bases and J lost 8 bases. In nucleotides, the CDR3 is TGTGCCAGCAGCTCCTCGACAGGGGAAAAACTGTTTTTT. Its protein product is CASSSSTGEKLFF.

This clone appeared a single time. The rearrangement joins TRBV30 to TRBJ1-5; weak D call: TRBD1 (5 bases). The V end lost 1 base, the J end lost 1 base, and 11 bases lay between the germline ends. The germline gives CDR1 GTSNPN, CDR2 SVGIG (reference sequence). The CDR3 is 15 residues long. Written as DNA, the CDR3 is TGTGCCTGGAGTGGGTCAGGGTTAAGCAATCAGCCCCAGCATTTT. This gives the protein CAWSGSGLSNQPQHF. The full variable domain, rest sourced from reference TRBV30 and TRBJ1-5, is SQTIHQWPATLVQPVGSPLSLECTVEGTSNPNLYWYRQAAGRGLQLLFYSVGIGQISSEVPQNLSASRPQDRQFILSSKKLLLSDSGFYLCAWSGSGLSNQPQHFGDGTRLSIL.

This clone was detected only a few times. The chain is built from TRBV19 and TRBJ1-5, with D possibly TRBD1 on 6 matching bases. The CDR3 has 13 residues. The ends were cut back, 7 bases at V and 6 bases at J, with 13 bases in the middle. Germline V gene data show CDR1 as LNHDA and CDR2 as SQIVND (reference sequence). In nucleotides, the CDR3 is TGTGCCAGTAAAACAGGGACGGGTCAGCCCCAGCATTTT. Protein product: CASKTGTGQPQHF.

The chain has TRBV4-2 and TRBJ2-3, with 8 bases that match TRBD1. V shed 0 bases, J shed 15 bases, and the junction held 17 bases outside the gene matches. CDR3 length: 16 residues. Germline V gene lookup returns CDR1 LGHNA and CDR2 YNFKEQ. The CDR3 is CASSQDQVGDRRGGYF. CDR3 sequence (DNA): TGTGCCAGCAGCCAAGATCAGGTTGGGGACAGGCGAGGCGGTTATTTT.

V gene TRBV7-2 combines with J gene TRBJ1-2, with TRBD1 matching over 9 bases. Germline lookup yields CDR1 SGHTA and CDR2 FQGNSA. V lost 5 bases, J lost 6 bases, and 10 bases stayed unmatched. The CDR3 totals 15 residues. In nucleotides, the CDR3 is TGTGCCAGCAGCGTCACAGGGGGCACCCTAAATGGCTACACCTTC. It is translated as CASSVTGGTLNGYTF.

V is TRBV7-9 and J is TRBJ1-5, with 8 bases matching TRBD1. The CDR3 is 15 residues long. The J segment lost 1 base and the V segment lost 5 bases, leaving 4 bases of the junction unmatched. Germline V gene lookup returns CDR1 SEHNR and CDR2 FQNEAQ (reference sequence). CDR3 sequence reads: CASSPGGLSNQPQHF. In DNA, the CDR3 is TGTGCCAGCAGCCCAGGGGGCCTGAGCAATCAGCCCCAGCATTTT.

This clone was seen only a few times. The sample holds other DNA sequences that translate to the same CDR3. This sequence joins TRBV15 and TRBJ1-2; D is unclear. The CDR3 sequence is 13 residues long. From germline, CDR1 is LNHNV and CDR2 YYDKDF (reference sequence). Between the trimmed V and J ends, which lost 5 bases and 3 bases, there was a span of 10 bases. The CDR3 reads CATSGLGDYGYTF. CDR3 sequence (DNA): TGTGCCACCAGCGGGCTCGGTGACTATGGCTACACCTTC.

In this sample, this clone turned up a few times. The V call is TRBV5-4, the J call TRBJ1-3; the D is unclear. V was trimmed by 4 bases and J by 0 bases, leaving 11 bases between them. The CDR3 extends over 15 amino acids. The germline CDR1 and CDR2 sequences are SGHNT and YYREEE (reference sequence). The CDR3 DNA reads TGTGCCAGCAGCCAGTGGGCCCTCTCTGGAAACACCATATATTTT. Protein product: CASSQWALSGNTIYF.

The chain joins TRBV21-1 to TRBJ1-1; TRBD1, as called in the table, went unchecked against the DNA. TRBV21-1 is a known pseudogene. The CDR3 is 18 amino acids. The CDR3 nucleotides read TGTGCCAGCAGCAAAGCGCTTTTAGGACAGGGGGTAGGTACTGAAGCTTTCTTT. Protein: CASSKALLGQGVGTEAFF.

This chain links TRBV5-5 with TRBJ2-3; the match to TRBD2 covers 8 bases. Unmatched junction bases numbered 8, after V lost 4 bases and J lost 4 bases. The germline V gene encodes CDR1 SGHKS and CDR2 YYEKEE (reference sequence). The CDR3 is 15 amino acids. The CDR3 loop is CASSGAMGLADTQYF. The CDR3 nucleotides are TGTGCCAGCAGCGGTGCAATGGGACTAGCAGATACGCAGTATTTT.

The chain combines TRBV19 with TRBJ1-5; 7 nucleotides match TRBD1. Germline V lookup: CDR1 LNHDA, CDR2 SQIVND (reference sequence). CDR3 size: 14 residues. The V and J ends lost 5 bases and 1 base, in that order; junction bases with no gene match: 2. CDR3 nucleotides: TGTGCCAGTAGTCAGGGGGGAAGCAATCAGCCCCAGCATTTT. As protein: CASSQGGSNQPQHF.

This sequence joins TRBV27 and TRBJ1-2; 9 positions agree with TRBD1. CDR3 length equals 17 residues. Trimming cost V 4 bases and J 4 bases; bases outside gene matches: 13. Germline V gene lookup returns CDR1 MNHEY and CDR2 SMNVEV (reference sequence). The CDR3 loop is CASSSTTRTGVPYGYTF. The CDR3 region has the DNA TGTGCCAGCAGTTCAACCACAAGGACAGGGGTCCCCTATGGCTACACCTTC.

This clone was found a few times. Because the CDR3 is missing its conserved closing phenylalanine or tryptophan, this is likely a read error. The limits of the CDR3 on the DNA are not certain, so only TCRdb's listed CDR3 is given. The CDR3 reads CASSFDQGPPHG. The chain is built from TRBV11-2 and TRBJ2-7; TRBD1, the table's D call, lacks a check against the DNA. Germline V CDR1 and CDR2: SGHAT, FQNNGV. The length of the CDR3 is 12 amino acids, counting both ends.

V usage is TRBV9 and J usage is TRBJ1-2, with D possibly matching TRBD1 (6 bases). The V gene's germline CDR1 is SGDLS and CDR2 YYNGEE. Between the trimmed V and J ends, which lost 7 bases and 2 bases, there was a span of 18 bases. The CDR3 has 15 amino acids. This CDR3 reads CASAGGAGPNYGYTF. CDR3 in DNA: TGTGCCAGCGCGGGGGGGGCCGGTCCCAACTATGGCTACACCTTC.

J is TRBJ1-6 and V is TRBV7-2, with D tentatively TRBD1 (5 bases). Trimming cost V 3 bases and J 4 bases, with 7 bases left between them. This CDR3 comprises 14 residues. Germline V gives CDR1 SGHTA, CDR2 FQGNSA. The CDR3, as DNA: TGTGCCAGCAGCTTTAGACAGTATAATTCACCCCTCCACTTT. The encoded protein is CASSFRQYNSPLHF.

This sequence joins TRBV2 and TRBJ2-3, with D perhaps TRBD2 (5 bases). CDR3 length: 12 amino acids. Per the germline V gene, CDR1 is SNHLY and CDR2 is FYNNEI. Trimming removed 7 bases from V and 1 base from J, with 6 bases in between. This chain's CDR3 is CASKGGTDTQYF. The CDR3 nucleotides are TGTGCCAGCAAGGGAGGCACAGATACGCAGTATTTT.

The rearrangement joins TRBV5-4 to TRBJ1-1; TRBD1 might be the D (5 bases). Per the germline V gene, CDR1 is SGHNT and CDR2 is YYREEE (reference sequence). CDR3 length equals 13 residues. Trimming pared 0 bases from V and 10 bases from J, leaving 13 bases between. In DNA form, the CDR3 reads TGTGCCAGCAGCTTGGAAGGGGCGGGGGGAGCTTTCTTT. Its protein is CASSLEGAGGAFF.

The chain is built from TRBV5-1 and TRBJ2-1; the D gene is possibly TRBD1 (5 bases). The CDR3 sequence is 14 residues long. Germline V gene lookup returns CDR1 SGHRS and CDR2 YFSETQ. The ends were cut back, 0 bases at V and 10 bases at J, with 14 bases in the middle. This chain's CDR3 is CASSLAIDSREQFF. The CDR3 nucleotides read TGCGCCAGCAGCTTGGCCATAGACAGCAGGGAGCAGTTCTTC.

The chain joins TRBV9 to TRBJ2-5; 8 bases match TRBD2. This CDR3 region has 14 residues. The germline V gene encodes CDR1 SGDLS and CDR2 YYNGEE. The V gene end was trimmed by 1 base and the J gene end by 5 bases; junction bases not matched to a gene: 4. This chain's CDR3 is CASSVRGGRETQYF. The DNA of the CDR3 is TGTGCCAGCAGCGTACGGGGGGGCCGCGAGACCCAGTACTTC. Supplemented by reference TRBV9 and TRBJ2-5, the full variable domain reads DSGVTQTPKHLITATGQRVTLRCSPRSGDLSVYWYQQSLDQGLQFLIQYYNGEERAKGNILERFSAQQFPDLHSELNLSSLELGDSALYFCASSVRGGRETQYFGPGTRLLVL.

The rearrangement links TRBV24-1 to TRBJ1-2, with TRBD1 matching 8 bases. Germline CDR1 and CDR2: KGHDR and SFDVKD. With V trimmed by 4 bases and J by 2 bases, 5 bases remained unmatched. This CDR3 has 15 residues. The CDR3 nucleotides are TGTGCCACCAGTGACGCCGGGACAGGAAACTATGGCTACACCTTC. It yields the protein CATSDAGTGNYGYTF.

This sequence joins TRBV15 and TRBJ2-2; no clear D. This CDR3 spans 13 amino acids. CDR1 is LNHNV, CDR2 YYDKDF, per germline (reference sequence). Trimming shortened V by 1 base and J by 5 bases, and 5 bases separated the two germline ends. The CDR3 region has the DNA TGTGCCACCAGCAGAGGCCGGACCGGGGAGCTGTTTTTT. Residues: CATSRGRTGELFF. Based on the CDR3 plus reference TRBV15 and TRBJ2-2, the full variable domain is DAMVIQNPRYQVTQFGKPVTLSCSQTLNHNVMYWYQQKSSQAPKLLFHYYDKDFNNEADTPDNFQSRRPNTSFCFLDIRSPGLGDTAMYLCATSRGRTGELFFGEGSRLTVL.